This passage covers 12 T cell receptor beta chains from one sample sequenced in a study of T-cell reconstitution after alpha-beta-depleted transplantation in children. Unique molecular identifiers featured in how the TCRbeta library was prepared. MiXCR, run by TCRdb on the PCR reads, gives a single entry per CDR3 protein. The data show hundreds of thousands of distinct CDR3 sequences, less than 15% seen once. The material was PBMCs, obtained before TCRalphabeta/CD19-depleted stem cell transplant. The receptors derive from a girl aged 2 to 9 with congenital amegakaryocytic thrombocytopenia, due to receive a stem cell transplant.

V and J are TRBV14 and TRBJ2-7, with D perhaps TRBD1 or TRBD2 (5 bases each). CDR1 is SGHDN and CDR2 is FVKESK in the germline V gene. The V and J ends lost 4 bases and 4 bases respectively, with 17 bases between them. This CDR3 contains 15 residues. The CDR3 loop is CASSRPVGTYYEQYF. The CDR3 bases are TGTGCCAGCAGCCGACCCGTTGGGACCTATTACGAGCAGTACTTC. The full variable domain, rest sourced from reference TRBV14 and TRBJ2-7, is EAGVTQFPSHSVIEKGQTVTLRCDPISGHDNLYWYRRVMGKEIKFLLHFVKESKQDESGMPNNRFLAERTGGTYSTLKVQPAELEDSGVYFCASSRPVGTYYEQYFGPGTRLTVT.

The CDR3 here is CASSKGLAGDADTQYF. The DNA of the CDR3 is TGTGCCAGCAGTAAGGGCCTAGCGGGAGACGCAGATACGCAGTATTTT. The rearrangement joins TRBV28 to TRBJ2-3, with TRBD2 matching over 10 bases. The V gene's germline CDR1 is MDHEN and CDR2 SYDVKM. The ends lost 5 bases at V and 4 bases at J; junction bases unmatched: 9. The CDR3 runs 16 residues.

This clonotype was recorded a few times. The J gene is TRBJ2-7, the V gene TRBV3-1; 9 positions match TRBD1. Unmatched junction bases numbered 9, after V lost 5 bases and J lost 4 bases. This CDR3 comprises 15 residues. Per the germline V gene, CDR1 is LGHDT and CDR2 is YNNKEL (reference sequence). CDR3 loop: CASSARDRARYEQYF. CDR3 DNA: TGTGCCAGCAGCGCCCGGGACAGGGCTCGGTACGAGCAGTACTTC.

This sequence joins TRBV30 and TRBJ1-2; 10 nucleotides align to TRBD1. In germline, CDR1 is GTSNPN, CDR2 SVGIG (reference sequence). Unmatched junction bases numbered 3, after V lost 2 bases and J lost 6 bases. The CDR3 covers 13 residues. CDR3 sequence: CAWSFGTGDGYTF. For the CDR3, the DNA is TGTGCCTGGAGTTTCGGGACAGGGGATGGCTACACCTTC.

This chain links TRBV12-3 or TRBV12-4 with TRBJ2-2; 14 bases are shared with TRBD2. The CDR3 is made up of 17 amino acids. J gave up 4 bases and V 5 bases, and 6 bases lay outside the gene matches. CDR3 sequence: CASSQPTSGRGTGELFF. The CDR3 bases are TGTGCCAGCAGTCAACCGACTAGCGGGAGGGGCACCGGGGAGCTGTTTTTT.

This clonotype was counted only a few times. The rearrangement uses TRBV5-1 and TRBJ2-5; maybe TRBD1 (6 bases). Germline CDR1 and CDR2: SGHRS and YFSETQ. The CDR3 has 14 residues. Trimming removed 4 bases at V and 3 bases at J, with 13 bases between. The CDR3 loop is CASSLGNREETQYF. Here the CDR3 DNA reads TGCGCCAGCAGCCTGGGGAACAGGGAAGAGACCCAGTACTTC. Full variable domain (rest looked up from reference TRBV5-1 and TRBJ2-5): KAGVTQTPRYLIKTRGQQVTLSCSPISGHRSVSWYQQTPGQGLQFLFEYFSETQRNKGNFPGRFSGRQFSNSRSEMNVSTLELGDSALYLCASSLGNREETQYFGPGTRLLVL.

For this clonotype: The junction departs from the called germline gene at one end, perhaps through a read error. V and J are TRBV5-1 and TRBJ1-4; D is perhaps TRBD1 (6 bases). The length of the CDR3 is 15 residues. The germline gives CDR1 SGHRS, CDR2 YFSETQ. The CDR3 spells CASSLMTGTNETLFF. The CDR3 nucleotides are TGCGCCAGCAGCTTAATGACAGGAACTAATGAAACACTGTTTTTT.

This clonotype was seen only a few times. The rearrangement joins TRBV5-5 to TRBJ2-3; D is unresolved. Trimming removed 1 base at V and 0 bases at J, with 9 bases between. Germline V CDR1 and CDR2: SGHKS, YYEKEE (reference sequence). CDR3 length: 15 residues. CDR3: CASSLIGVSTDTQYF. The CDR3, as DNA: TGTGCCAGCAGCTTGATTGGGGTTAGCACAGATACGCAGTATTTT.

This clonotype was seen a handful of times. The rearrangement links TRBV20-1 to TRBJ2-5; D might be TRBD1 (5 bases). Trimming cost V 1 base and J 4 bases, with 16 bases left between them. In germline, CDR1 is DFQATT, CDR2 SNEGSKA (reference sequence). This CDR3 contains 15 residues. The CDR3 here is CSARGRSHTGETQYF. In DNA, the CDR3 is TGCAGTGCTAGAGGGCGAAGCCATACAGGAGAGACCCAGTACTTC.

This clonotype was recorded a few times. V is TRBV12-3 or TRBV12-4 and J is TRBJ1-5, with unresolved D. V lost 4 bases and J lost 3, with 7 bases in between. The CDR3 contains 13 residues. In DNA form, the CDR3 reads TGTGCCAGCAGTTCTCCCCCCAATCAGCCCCAGCATTTT. Protein: CASSSPPNQPQHF.

This clonotype was detected ten times or more. This chain uses TRBV4-1 with TRBJ2-2; 12 bases are a match to TRBD1. CDR1 and CDR2 (germline): MGHRA, YSYEKL. CDR3 length: 15 amino acids. V was clipped by 1 base and J by 9 bases; unmatched bases: 3. CDR3 in DNA: TGCGCCAGCAGCCAAGGGGGACAGGGGGCTCGGGAGCTGTTTTTT. Amino acid sequence: CASSQGGQGARELFF.

The chain uses TRBV7-9 and TRBJ2-7; 7 positions agree with TRBD1. This CDR3 contains 13 residues. The germline gives CDR1 SEHNR, CDR2 FQNEAQ (reference sequence). V was clipped by 7 bases and J by 4 bases; unmatched bases: 7. The CDR3 bases are TGTGCCAGCAACCGGGACAGTATGTACGAGCAGTACTTC. As protein: CASNRDSMYEQYF.